This TCR beta chain was sequenced in a study of CD8 T cells in Susac syndrome. The sequenced target, TCR beta, came from blood CD8+ and CD4+ T cells. The authors reverse transcribed roughly 0.5 to 1 ug RNA with random hexamers. Amplification of TCR beta CDR3 by immunoSEQ multiplex PCR spanned 54 Vbeta and 13 Jbeta. Using its own MiXCR run on the immunoSEQ multiplex PCR reads, TCRdb lists one record per CDR3 protein. The sample contains more than 75,000 distinct CDR3 sequences, around 93% of which appear only once. CDR3 length: 14 residues. J gave up 0 bases and V 5 bases, and 4 bases lay outside the gene matches. CDR1 SGHVS and CDR2 FQNEAQ come from the germline V gene.

V gene TRBV7-8 combines with J gene TRBJ2-7; 7 bases map to TRBD1. The sample taken for sequencing was CD8+ T cells from PBMCs. The receptor was derived from a human donor in good health. CDR3 sequence reads: CASSRDSNSYEQYF. The CDR3 nucleotides read TGTGCCAGCAGCCGGGACAGCAACTCCTACGAGCAGTACTTC. Full variable domain (remainder filled in from reference TRBV7-8 and TRBJ2-7): GAGVSQSPRYKVAKRGQDVALRCDPISGHVSLFWYQQALGQGPEFLTYFQNEAQLDKSGLPSDRFFAERPEGSVSTLKIQRTQQEDSAVYLCASSRDSNSYEQYFGPGTRLTVT.